A single sample gave rise to the 8 T cell receptor beta chains below, sequenced in a study of immune characterization of retroperitoneal liposarcoma. TCRdb re-called the PCR reads through MiXCR, storing one row per CDR3 protein. The sample yields roughly 10,000 distinct CDR3 sequences, about 27% seen once. Sequencing was carried out using tumor tissue. The receptors stem from a male donor with retroperitoneal liposarcoma.

This clonotype is deemed medium-sized (0.01 to 0.1%). The V and J genes are TRBV7-8 and TRBJ2-1, with unresolved D. The CDR3 length is 16 residues. Looked up from germline, CDR1 is SGHVS and CDR2 is FQNEAQ. Trimming shortened V by 1 base and J by 13 bases, and 23 bases separated the two germline ends. CDR3 sequence: CASSLEGRSPLETQFF. CDR3 in DNA: TGTGCCAGCAGCTTAGAGGGCCGGAGCCCGTTGGAGACCCAGTTCTTC.

This clonotype was counted a few times. The rearrangement uses TRBV6-1 and TRBJ2-5, with 8 bases lining up with TRBD2. Germline V gene data show CDR1 as MNHNS and CDR2 as SASEGT. V was pared by 7 bases and J by 1 base, with 20 bases of the junction left unmatched. There are 19 residues in the CDR3. CDR3 sequence: CASKKRGTSGGRVQETQYF. CDR3 DNA sequence: TGTGCCAGCAAAAAACGGGGAACTAGCGGAGGCCGGGTCCAAGAGACCCAGTACTTC.

The chain joins TRBV6-1 to TRBJ2-1; 8 bases fit TRBD2. The DNA end favors TRBJ2-7, so the J call may be wrong. In germline, CDR1 is MNHNS, CDR2 SASEGT. This CDR3 comprises 14 residues. The CDR3 DNA reads as TGTGCCAGCAGTTCGGGGGGGCTTGCCTACGAGCAGTACTTC. It is translated as CASSSGGLAYEQYF.

V gene TRBV28 combines with J gene TRBJ2-4; D ambiguous. The tail of the sequence fits TRBJ2-7 better, so the J call may be wrong. The CDR3 has 18 amino acids. CDR1 MDHEN and CDR2 SYDVKM come from the germline V gene. The CDR3 coding sequence is TGTGCCAGCAGTTTCTCGTTAATTTCGCCTGATTCAACCAACGAGCAGTACTTC. Its translation is CASSFSLISPDSTNEQYF.

In its sample, this clonotype ranks as medium-sized. The chain uses TRBV6-1 and TRBJ2-7; TRBD2 agrees at 7 bases. CDR3 size: 12 residues. Per germline, CDR1 MNHNS and CDR2 SASEGT. V gave up 10 bases and J gave up 6 bases; unmatched junction bases: 9. CDR3 in amino acids: CATMRGRSEQYF. Here the CDR3 DNA reads TGTGCCACAATGCGGGGGAGAAGCGAGCAGTACTTC.

This clonotype was recorded only once. This chain links TRBV7-2 with TRBJ2-7; TRBD1 agrees at 10 bases. The J call may be in error: the DNA end matches TRBJ2-1 better. The CDR3 is 16 residues long. Germline CDR1 and CDR2: SGHTA and FQGNSA. The DNA for the CDR3 is TGTGCCAGCAGCTTAGTTGCGAGACAGGGACAGGGGACCCAGTTCTTC. Translated, it gives CASSLVARQGQGTQFF.

With respect to this clonotype: Given a much more abundant clone one base away, this may be a read error. The chain carries TRBV6-1 and TRBJ2-5; the match to TRBD2 covers 8 bases. The J call may be faulty, since TRBJ2-1 better matches the DNA end. The CDR3 is made up of 13 amino acids. Germline lookup yields CDR1 MNHNS and CDR2 SASEGT. The CDR3, as DNA: TGTGCCAGCAGCGGGGGGGGGGAAGAGACCCAGTTCTTC. Its translation: CASSGGGEETQFF.

The rearrangement uses TRBV7-2 and TRBJ2-3; 11 bases line up with TRBD2. The CDR3 totals 14 residues. The V and J ends lost 3 bases and 6 bases, in that order; junction bases with no gene match: 2. Germline V lookup: CDR1 SGHTA, CDR2 FQGNSA. In DNA, the CDR3 is TGTGCCAGCAGCTTTAGCGGGGGGGCCGATACGCAGTATTTT. This translates into CASSFSGGADTQYF.